Listed here are 22 T cell receptor beta chains from one sample, sequenced in a study of cytomegalovirus exposure and HLA in healthy donors. The primer mix had 60 Vbeta and 13 Jbeta primers. The protocol was immunoSEQ multiplex PCR, while the TCRdb copy is restricted to in-frame clones and leaves out a portion. Of 150,000 to 200,000 clones listed, about 80% are singletons. Input material: PBMCs. Receptors originate from a woman aged 25-40 years in good health and CMV-seronegative.

The rearrangement uses TRBV6-5 and TRBJ1-1; no firm D call. Trimming stripped 6 bases from V and 4 bases from J, with 18 bases between. CDR3 length: 15 amino acids. The V gene's germline CDR1 is MNHEY and CDR2 SVGAGI. The DNA for the CDR3 is TGTGCCAGCAGCACCCCGACGGAAGGGAGCACTGAAGCTTTCTTT. The encoded protein is CASSTPTEGSTEAFF.

The V and J genes are TRBV7-6 and TRBJ2-7, with 8 bases matching TRBD1. Germline V CDR1 and CDR2: SGHVS, FNYEAQ. The length of the CDR3 is 14 residues. Germline trimming cut 4 bases from V and 5 bases from J; bases unmatched to any gene: 7. As DNA, the CDR3 is TGTGCCAGCAGCTCCGGACAGGGATGGGACGAGCAGTACTTC. This gives the protein CASSSGQGWDEQYF.

V usage is TRBV28 and J usage is TRBJ1-2; no clear D. V was pared by 0 bases and J by 5 bases, with 10 bases between. The CDR3 extends over 14 amino acids. Germline-derived CDR1 and CDR2 are MDHEN and SYDVKM. Written as DNA, the CDR3 is TGTGCCAGCAGTTTATGGAGGGTGGAGTATGGCTACACCTTC. The encoded protein is CASSLWRVEYGYTF.

This clone was observed a few times. The V call is TRBV5-1, the J call TRBJ2-7; D unclear. Germline V lookup: CDR1 SGHRS, CDR2 YFSETQ. The V end was cut by 0 bases, the J end by 0 bases, with 16 bases between. CDR3 length equals 17 residues. CDR3 in amino acids: CASSLVPGPRSSYEQYF. CDR3 nucleotides: TGCGCCAGCAGCTTGGTGCCAGGCCCCCGAAGCTCCTACGAGCAGTACTTC. The entire variable domain, with the rest obtained from reference TRBV5-1 and TRBJ2-7, is as follows: KAGVTQTPRYLIKTRGQQVTLSCSPISGHRSVSWYQQTPGQGLQFLFEYFSETQRNKGNFPGRFSGRQFSNSRSEMNVSTLELGDSALYLCASSLVPGPRSSYEQYFGPGTRLTVT.

The chain combines TRBV5-8 with TRBJ1-1, with a tentative D call TRBD1 (6 bases). The CDR3 sequence is 14 residues long. V was clipped by 4 bases and J by 5 bases, with 15 bases between them. Germline V gene lookup returns CDR1 SGHTS and CDR2 YDEGEE. The CDR3 sequence is CASSLTGRGTEAFF. CDR3 nucleotides: TGTGCCAGCAGCCTTACAGGGCGTGGAACTGAAGCTTTCTTT. Filled out from reference TRBV5-8 and TRBJ1-1, the complete variable domain reads EAGVTQSPTHLIKTRGQQATLRCSPISGHTSVYWYQQALGLGLQFLLWYDEGEERNRGNFPPRFSGRQFPNYSSELNVNALELEDSALYLCASSLTGRGTEAFFGQGTRLTVV.

This clone has a handful of counts. The chain employs TRBV9 and TRBJ2-7; tentatively, D is TRBD2 (5 bases). CDR1 and CDR2 (germline): SGDLS, YYNGEE. Trimming removed 0 bases from V and 0 bases from J, with 13 bases in between. This CDR3 spans 16 amino acids. CDR3 loop: CASSVAPQGSSYEQYF. The CDR3 bases are TGTGCCAGCAGCGTAGCCCCCCAAGGGAGCTCCTACGAGCAGTACTTC.

The genes are TRBV28 and TRBJ1-4; maybe TRBD1 (6 bases). V was shortened by 4 bases and J by 5 bases, with 11 bases between the two germline ends. CDR3 length equals 14 residues. CDR1 and CDR2 (germline): MDHEN, SYDVKM. CDR3 nucleotide sequence: TGTGCCAGCAGTTCAACAGGGCAGAATGAAAAACTGTTTTTT. It translates to CASSSTGQNEKLFF. The variable domain in full, completed from reference TRBV28 and TRBJ1-4, reads DVKVTQSSRYLVKRTGEKVFLECVQDMDHENMFWYRQDPGLGLRLIYFSYDVKMKEKGDIPEGYSVSREKKERFSLILESASTNQTSMYLCASSSTGQNEKLFFGSGTQLSVL.

This clone was counted only a few times. The chain carries TRBV7-9 and TRBJ2-3; TRBD2 is a possible D gene (5 bases). Trimming left V 1 base short and J 0 bases short, with 11 bases between. The CDR3 sequence is 16 residues long. The V gene's germline CDR1 is SEHNR and CDR2 FQNEAQ (reference sequence). The CDR3: CASSLETGISTDTQYF. CDR3 DNA: TGTGCCAGCAGCTTAGAAACGGGGATTAGCACAGATACGCAGTATTTT.

This chain uses TRBV6-1 with TRBJ2-7, with D hard to call. V was shortened by 3 bases and J by 6 bases, with 6 bases between the two germline ends. Germline CDR1 is MNHNS and CDR2 is SASEGT. The CDR3 consists of 11 residues. The CDR3, as DNA: TGTGCCAGCAGTGACAGGATCGAGCAGTACTTC. Translation gives CASSDRIEQYF.

This clone was detected only a few times. The chain recombines TRBV5-4 with TRBJ1-2; tentatively, D is TRBD1 (5 bases). Germline V gene lookup returns CDR1 SGHNT and CDR2 YYREEE (reference sequence). This CDR3 comprises 16 residues. V dropped 4 bases and J dropped 2 bases, with 18 bases sitting between them. CDR3 DNA sequence: TGTGCCAGCAGCCGACCCCCTGGGGGGAGGAACTATGGCTACACCTTC. Encoded protein: CASSRPPGGRNYGYTF.

The CDR3, as DNA: TGTGCCAGCAGTTATCAGGGGGCGAGTGAAGCTTTCTTT. This sequence encodes CASSYQGASEAFF. V and J are TRBV28 and TRBJ1-1; 8 bases line up with TRBD1. CDR1 and CDR2 from the germline V gene are MDHEN and SYDVKM. V shed 4 bases and J 7 bases; nucleotides not matched to a gene: 5. The CDR3 is 13 amino acids.

The V gene is TRBV7-2, the J gene TRBJ2-3, with D possibly matching TRBD2 (8 bases). Trimming shortened V by 5 bases and J by 4 bases, and 22 bases separated the two germline ends. From germline, CDR1 is SGHTA and CDR2 FQGNSA. This CDR3 comprises 17 residues. CDR3 DNA sequence: TGTGCCAGCAGCCACAGGGGATGGCGCGGGAGGTCAGATACGCAGTATTTT. Encoded protein: CASSHRGWRGRSDTQYF.

The table lists this clone with a few counts. The chain recombines TRBV27 with TRBJ1-5, with D possibly TRBD1 on 6 matching bases. V shed 5 bases and J shed 0 bases, with 17 bases lying between them. CDR3 length: 17 residues. From germline, CDR1 is MNHEY and CDR2 SMNVEV (reference sequence). The CDR3 sequence: CASSTTGSRYSNQPQHF. In DNA, the CDR3 is TGTGCCAGCAGTACTACAGGGAGTCGCTATAGCAATCAGCCCCAGCATTTT.

This clone was counted once. The chain employs TRBV30 and TRBJ1-5, with D hard to call. V was trimmed by 5 bases and J by 3 bases, leaving 17 bases between them. Germline V lookup: CDR1 GTSNPN, CDR2 SVGIG (reference sequence). The CDR3 contains 15 residues. CDR3 sequence reads: CAWARGRLANQPQHF. CDR3 in DNA: TGTGCCTGGGCCCGCGGGAGGTTGGCCAATCAGCCCCAGCATTTT.

This chain uses TRBV7-9 with TRBJ1-2; D ambiguous. Trimming stripped 5 bases from V and 6 bases from J, with 19 bases between. This CDR3 comprises 15 residues. The germline gives CDR1 SEHNR, CDR2 FQNEAQ (reference sequence). CDR3 bases: TGTGCCAGCAGCCAGCCCGCCGACATTTTCCATGGCTACACCTTC. Protein: CASSQPADIFHGYTF.

The gene calls are TRBV13 and TRBJ2-5; the match to TRBD1 covers 12 bases. This CDR3 contains 17 residues. Germline trimming cut 1 base from V and 5 bases from J; bases unmatched to any gene: 8. Germline CDR1 PRHDT, CDR2 FYEKMQ (reference sequence). The CDR3, as DNA: TGTGCCAGCAGCTTAGTGGGGACAGGGGGCGCCGGGGAGACCCAGTACTTC. Translating it yields CASSLVGTGGAGETQYF.

The chain employs TRBV10-3 and TRBJ2-1, with 8 nucleotides matching TRBD2. The trim removed 3 bases at V and 8 bases at J, leaving 6 bases unmatched. The CDR3 sequence is 14 residues long. Germline CDR1 is ENHRY and CDR2 is SYGVKD. The CDR3 DNA follows: TGTGCCATCAGTGAAGCGGGAGAAGTGGATGAGCAGTTCTTC. Its protein product is CAISEAGEVDEQFF.

The sample holds a few counts of this clone. This rearrangement joins TRBV9 to TRBJ1-2; 9 bases match TRBD1. Germline lookup yields CDR1 SGDLS and CDR2 YYNGEE. The CDR3 totals 13 residues. V trimming: 3 bases; J trimming: 9 bases; junction bases outside the gene matches: 6. The CDR3 protein is CASSAWTGDRYTF. The CDR3 DNA reads as TGTGCCAGCAGCGCCTGGACAGGGGACCGCTACACCTTC.

The chain has TRBV29-1 and TRBJ1-3, with a weak D call TRBD1 (5 bases). The CDR3 spans 13 residues. Germline CDR1 SQVTM, CDR2 ANQGSEA. V shed 6 bases and J shed 8 bases, with 17 bases lying between them. CDR3 sequence (DNA): TGCAGCGTCTACGACAGCCGTGGGGACACCATATATTTT. Translated, it gives CSVYDSRGDTIYF.

The table lists this clone with a count of one. V gene TRBV28 combines with J gene TRBJ1-1, with D uncertain. In germline, CDR1 is MDHEN, CDR2 SYDVKM. V dropped 2 bases and J dropped 1 base, with 8 bases sitting between them. CDR3 length: 14 amino acids. DNA of the CDR3: TGTGCCAGCAGTTTAGGCAGGCGGAACACTGAAGCTTTCTTT. Encoded protein: CASSLGRRNTEAFF.

This sequence joins TRBV7-2 and TRBJ2-7; 7 nucleotides agree with TRBD1. J was trimmed by 2 bases and V by 5 bases; bases with no gene match: 9. The germline V gene has CDR1 SGHTA and CDR2 FQGNSA. The CDR3 is 15 amino acids. The CDR3 DNA sequence: TGTGCCAGCAGCCAAATATTCCAGGGGGCCTACGAGCAGTACTTC. Protein product: CASSQIFQGAYEQYF.

The V gene is TRBV21-1, the J gene TRBJ2-6; the table's D call, TRBD2, was not checked against the DNA. TRBV21-1 is a known pseudogene. This CDR3 comprises 16 residues. The CDR3 loop reads CASSPHRGAGANVLTF. For the CDR3, the DNA is TGTGCCAGCAGCCCCCATCGCGGGGCTGGGGCCAACGTCCTGACTTTC.